The next 10 T cell receptor beta chains were all read from a single sample in a study of OX40 agonist ivuxolimab in advanced cancers. The protocol was immunoSEQ multiplex PCR, while the TCRdb copy is restricted to in-frame clones and leaves out a portion. The top ten clones hold roughly 1.5% of a sample with roughly 100,000 clones, about 79% of them seen once. The sample was CD4+ or CD8+ T cells sorted from blood, taken in a trial of the OX40 agonist ivuxolimab. These receptors were collected from an adult with an advanced solid tumor such as melanoma, head and neck, liver or kidney cancer.

The chain employs TRBV5-4 and TRBJ2-7; no clear D gene. CDR3 length: 12 residues. Germline loops: CDR1 SGHNT, CDR2 YYREEE (reference sequence). V gave up 2 bases and J gave up 5 bases, with 8 bases separating them. The chain's CDR3 is CASSLTRNEQYF. Here the CDR3 DNA reads TGTGCCAGCAGCTTAACAAGGAACGAGCAGTACTTC.

The chain recombines TRBV5-8 with TRBJ2-1; TRBD1 aligns across 9 bases. CDR1 and CDR2 from the germline V gene are SGHTS and YDEGEE. Trimming took 4 bases from V and 8 from J; bases not matched to a gene: 4. The length of the CDR3 is 13 residues. In DNA, the CDR3 is TGTGCCAGCAGCCAGGACAGGGGCTATGAGCAGTTCTTC. It is translated as CASSQDRGYEQFF.

The rearrangement links TRBV5-1 to TRBJ1-2, with 9 bases that match TRBD1. Germline loops: CDR1 SGHRS, CDR2 YFSETQ. V lost 1 base, J lost 6 bases, and 13 bases stayed unmatched. The CDR3 contains 17 residues. CDR3 sequence: CASSLQPPGQGGDGYTF. The CDR3 nucleotides are TGCGCCAGCAGCTTGCAACCTCCGGGACAGGGAGGTGATGGCTACACCTTC. Variable domain in full (rest from reference TRBV5-1 and TRBJ1-2): KAGVTQTPRYLIKTRGQQVTLSCSPISGHRSVSWYQQTPGQGLQFLFEYFSETQRNKGNFPGRFSGRQFSNSRSEMNVSTLELGDSALYLCASSLQPPGQGGDGYTFGSGTRLTVV.

This clone was counted a few times. The V and J genes are TRBV12-5 and TRBJ1-1, with a possible D match to TRBD1 (5 bases). This CDR3 spans 19 amino acids. Germline V gene sequence: CDR1 LGHNT, CDR2 FRNRAP. The V and J ends lost 1 base and 0 bases respectively, with 21 bases between them. CDR3 sequence: CASGLGTIGATRVNTEAFF. The CDR3 DNA reads TGTGCTAGTGGTTTGGGTACGATAGGGGCGACGCGTGTGAACACTGAAGCTTTCTTT.

J is TRBJ1-2 and V is TRBV4-1; 7 nucleotides agree with TRBD1. With 3 bases clipped from V and 4 bases from J, the junction kept 17 bases outside the gene matches. This CDR3 has 18 residues. Looked up from germline, CDR1 is MGHRA and CDR2 is YSYEKL. The CDR3: CASSHGQGGEPSLYGYTF. The CDR3 nucleotides are TGCGCCAGCAGCCATGGGCAAGGGGGCGAACCTTCCCTCTATGGCTACACCTTC.

This chain uses TRBV7-9 with TRBJ1-4; D might be TRBD1 (5 bases). V was clipped by 8 bases and J by 5 bases, with 12 bases between them. This CDR3 region has 13 residues. The V gene's germline CDR1 is SEHNR and CDR2 FQNEAQ (reference sequence). In DNA form, the CDR3 reads TGTGCCAGCGGGGGGACGCAAAATGAAAAACTGTTTTTT. Translated: CASGGTQNEKLFF.

The chain is built from TRBV9 and TRBJ1-1; D ambiguous. The CDR3 sequence is 14 residues long. V shed 0 bases and J shed 4 bases, with 10 bases lying between them. From germline, CDR1 is SGDLS and CDR2 YYNGEE. CDR3 amino acids: CASSVGGESTEAFF. CDR3 in DNA: TGTGCCAGCAGCGTAGGGGGAGAGAGCACTGAAGCTTTCTTT.

This clone is a singleton in its sample. This chain links TRBV5-5 with TRBJ1-3; D is uncertain. CDR1 and CDR2 from the germline V gene are SGHKS and YYEKEE (reference sequence). The CDR3 extends over 14 amino acids. Between the trimmed V and J ends, which lost 4 bases and 1 base, there was a span of 9 bases. This CDR3 is CASSPDGSGNTIYF. CDR3 in DNA: TGTGCCAGCAGCCCTGACGGGTCTGGAAACACCATATATTTT.

This chain links TRBV27 with TRBJ2-2, with TRBD2 identical over 15 bases. This CDR3 has 16 amino acids. The V segment lost 6 bases and the J segment 6 bases; nucleotides outside the gene matches: 5. CDR1 MNHEY and CDR2 SMNVEV come from the germline V gene (reference sequence). The CDR3 spells CASRSGLAGGSGELFF. The CDR3, as DNA: TGTGCCAGCAGATCCGGACTAGCGGGAGGGTCCGGGGAGCTGTTTTTT.

The chain recombines TRBV5-1 with TRBJ2-1; 7 bases align to TRBD2. Germline CDR1 and CDR2: SGHRS and YFSETQ. Trimming cost V 6 bases and J 2 bases; bases outside gene matches: 8. The CDR3 is made up of 15 amino acids. CDR3 nucleotide sequence: TGCGCCAGCATTTCGAGCGGGACCCCCTACAATGAGCAGTTCTTC. Translation: CASISSGTPYNEQFF.